The 12 T cell receptor beta chains below all came from one sample that was sequenced in a study of somatic mutations in cytotoxic T cells in rheumatoid arthritis. Only in-frame clones appear in the TCRdb table, and some are missing; sequencing was by immunoSEQ multiplex PCR. There are 20,000 to 25,000 clones in the sample; about 86% occur only once, and under 20% lies in the top ten. Sequencing input: CD8+ T cells sorted from blood. The receptor source for this set is a woman aged 50 to 65 in good health.

V and J are TRBV18 and TRBJ2-2; TRBD2 aligns across 7 bases. The germline CDR1 and CDR2 sequences are KGHSH and LQKENI. This CDR3 comprises 16 residues. Trimming cost V 1 base and J 1 base; bases outside gene matches: 3. CDR3 loop: CASSPLAGVNTGELFF. The CDR3 DNA reads as TGTGCCAGCTCACCACTGGCGGGGGTGAACACCGGGGAGCTGTTTTTT.

The V call is TRBV11-2, the J call TRBJ2-3, with D uncertain. Germline CDR1 is SGHAT and CDR2 is FQNNGV. V was clipped by 1 base and J by 0 bases, with 8 bases between them. This CDR3 is built from 15 residues. In DNA form, the CDR3 reads TGTGCCAGCAGCTTAGCGCACTCTAGCACAGATACGCAGTATTTT. Its protein product is CASSLAHSSTDTQYF.

The chain employs TRBV18 and TRBJ2-5; D gene uncertain. The germline V gene has CDR1 KGHSH and CDR2 LQKENI. The CDR3 sequence is 11 residues long. V was pared by 4 bases and J by 3 bases, with 3 bases between. The CDR3 region is CASSQKETQYF. DNA for the CDR3: TGTGCCAGCTCACAGAAAGAGACCCAGTACTTC. Using reference TRBV18 and TRBJ2-5 for the parts outside the CDR3, the full variable domain is NAGVMQNPRHLVRRRGQEARLRCSPMKGHSHVYWYRQLPEEGLKFMVYLQKENIIDESGMPKERFSAEFPKEGPSILRIQQVVRGDSAAYFCASSQKETQYFGPGTRLLVL.

The rearrangement uses TRBV5-6 and TRBJ1-1; tentatively, D is TRBD1 (5 bases). The V gene lost 4 bases and the J gene lost 4 bases, with 14 bases spanning the gap. Germline CDR1 SGHDT, CDR2 YYEEEE. CDR3 size: 14 residues. Here the CDR3 DNA reads TGTGCCAGCAGCCAGGCGGCGGGGGGCACTGAAGCTTTCTTT. Translation: CASSQAAGGTEAFF.

This clone was seen just once. The V and J genes are TRBV6-1 and TRBJ2-3; D may be TRBD2 (6 bases). Germline lookup yields CDR1 MNHNS and CDR2 SASEGT. The V and J ends lost 4 bases and 2 bases respectively, with 10 bases between them. The CDR3 is 14 amino acids. The CDR3 is CASSALADTDTQYF. CDR3 in DNA: TGTGCCAGCAGTGCTTTAGCGGACACAGATACGCAGTATTTT.

The J gene is TRBJ1-1, the V gene TRBV19; TRBD1 matches 7 bases. Germline lookup yields CDR1 LNHDA and CDR2 SQIVND (reference sequence). The CDR3 loop spans 12 amino acids. V shed 5 bases and J 7 bases; nucleotides not matched to a gene: 4. The CDR3 sequence is CASSPRQGEAFF. The CDR3 DNA reads as TGTGCCAGTAGTCCGAGACAGGGTGAAGCTTTCTTT.

V usage is TRBV5-6 and J usage is TRBJ1-1; D gene uncertain. The germline V and J ends were trimmed by 0 bases and 2 bases, with 11 bases remaining between them. The CDR3 length is 15 residues. In germline, CDR1 is SGHDT, CDR2 YYEEEE. The CDR3 protein is CASSLVQFSNTEAFF. The CDR3 nucleotides are TGTGCCAGCAGCTTGGTACAGTTTAGCAACACTGAAGCTTTCTTT.

Written as DNA, the CDR3 is TGTGCCAGCAGCTTACTTACGGGGGAGCTGTTTTTT. Amino acid sequence: CASSLLTGELFF. V gene TRBV7-9 combines with J gene TRBJ2-2; D is uncertain. The ends were cut back, 2 bases at V and 8 bases at J, with 6 bases in the middle. Germline values: CDR1 SEHNR, CDR2 FQNEAQ (reference sequence). The CDR3 sequence is 12 residues long.

The V call is TRBV15, the J call TRBJ2-7; tentative D call: TRBD2 (6 bases). The CDR3 sequence is 16 residues long. CDR1 and CDR2 from the germline V gene are LNHNV and YYDKDF (reference sequence). V lost 5 bases and J lost 3, with 20 bases in between. The CDR3 protein is CATSAVAADVNYEQYV. The CDR3 bases are TGTGCCACCAGCGCCGTAGCGGCGGACGTAAACTACGAGCAGTACGTC.

This clone was seen only once. The chain carries TRBV27 and TRBJ2-1, with TRBD2 matching 10 bases. J gave up 5 bases and V 2 bases, and 3 bases lay outside the gene matches. The CDR3 consists of 15 residues. The germline CDR1 and CDR2 sequences are MNHEY and SMNVEV (reference sequence). CDR3 nucleotide sequence: TGTGCCAGCAGTTTACTAGCGGGGGTAGACAATGAGCAGTTCTTC. It codes for CASSLLAGVDNEQFF.

The chain joins TRBV27 to TRBJ2-1; D not certain. V dropped 2 bases and J dropped 8 bases, with 7 bases sitting between them. CDR1 MNHEY and CDR2 SMNVEV come from the germline V gene (reference sequence). The CDR3 runs to 12 residues. The DNA for the CDR3 is TGTGCCAGCAGTTTAGAAGGCTATGAGCAGTTCTTC. Encoded protein: CASSLEGYEQFF.

The V gene is TRBV9, the J gene TRBJ2-5; D perhaps matches TRBD2 (6 bases). The ends were cut back, 2 bases at V and 4 bases at J, with 9 bases in the middle. The CDR3 spans 13 residues. The germline CDR1 and CDR2 sequences are SGDLS and YYNGEE. For the CDR3, the DNA is TGTGCCAGCAGCGTGTTCGGGGGAGAGACCCAGTACTTC. It yields the protein CASSVFGGETQYF. The full variable domain, with the rest looked up from reference TRBV9 and TRBJ2-5, is DSGVTQTPKHLITATGQRVTLRCSPRSGDLSVYWYQQSLDQGLQFLIQYYNGEERAKGNILERFSAQQFPDLHSELNLSSLELGDSALYFCASSVFGGETQYFGPGTRLLVL.